A selection of T cell receptor beta chains follows, all from one sample in a study of T cell responses to AZD1222 COVID-19 vaccine. TCRdb keeps only in-frame clones here, not all; method: immunoSEQ multiplex PCR. Of roughly 93,000 clones in the sample, about nine tenths are singletons; the top ten hold approximately 2.8%. Sequenced material: peripheral blood, taken on day 0 of MenACWY control vaccination. These receptors all stem from an adult in good health. The CDR3 runs from the conserved cysteine through the conserved F or W. A D gene is named only where the DNA matches it firmly. Size values are once, few and many counts, or a class for expanded clones, and some rows have none.

abundance: NA
j_gene: TRBJ1-1
d_gene: NA
v_gene: TRBV6-2/TRBV6-3
CDR3aa: CASSYSSKAFF
CDR3nt: TGTGCCAGCAGTTACTCAAGTAAAGCTTTCTTT

abundance: NA
j_gene: TRBJ1-2
d_gene: NA
v_gene: TRBV5-1
CDR3aa: CASSLDVEVYGYTF
CDR3nt: TGCGCCAGCAGCTTGGATGTGGAAGTCTATGGCTACACCTTC

abundance: NA
j_gene: TRBJ1-2
d_gene: NA
v_gene: TRBV28
CDR3aa: CASSFSPADYGYTF
CDR3nt: TGTGCCAGCAGTTTTAGTCCAGCCGATTATGGCTACACCTTC

abundance: NA
j_gene: TRBJ1-3
d_gene: NA
v_gene: TRBV10-3
CDR3aa: CAITGSGNTIYF
CDR3nt: TGTGCCATCACGGGCTCTGGAAACACCATATATTTT

abundance: NA
j_gene: TRBJ2-3
d_gene: NA
v_gene: TRBV20-1
CDR3aa: CSTMLGDTQYF
CDR3nt: TGCAGTACCATGCTGGGCGATACGCAGTATTTT

abundance: NA
j_gene: TRBJ1-2
d_gene: NA
v_gene: TRBV7-3
CDR3aa: CASSLTSRDHYGYTF
CDR3nt: TGTGCCAGCAGCTTAACTAGCAGAGATCACTATGGCTACACCTTC

abundance: NA
j_gene: TRBJ1-1
d_gene: TRBD1
v_gene: TRBV10-3
CDR3aa: CAISEPIGQGYEAFF
CDR3nt: TGTGCCATCAGTGAGCCAATTGGACAGGGGTACGAAGCTTTCTTT

abundance: NA
j_gene: TRBJ2-7
d_gene: TRBD2
v_gene: TRBV19
CDR3aa: CASSTSGASYEQYF
CDR3nt: TGTGCCAGTAGTACTAGCGGGGCATCCTACGAGCAGTACTTC

abundance: NA
j_gene: TRBJ1-3
d_gene: NA
v_gene: TRBV3-1/TRBV3-2
CDR3aa: CASSPQTGRSGNTIYF
CDR3nt: TGTGCCAGCAGCCCTCAGACAGGACGCTCTGGAAACACCATATATTTT

abundance: NA
j_gene: TRBJ1-1
d_gene: NA
v_gene: TRBV11-2
CDR3aa: CASSLSQAGREAFF
CDR3nt: TGTGCCAGCAGCTTGTCCCAGGCGGGGAGAGAAGCTTTCTTT

abundance: NA
j_gene: TRBJ1-4
d_gene: TRBD1
v_gene: TRBV7-9
CDR3aa: CASSAAWRQGNEKLFF
CDR3nt: TGTGCCAGCAGCGCTGCCTGGAGACAGGGGAATGAAAAACTGTTTTTT

abundance: few
j_gene: TRBJ2-5
d_gene: NA
v_gene: TRBV5-1
CDR3aa: CASSGGRERETQYF
CDR3nt: TGCGCCAGCAGTGGCGGACGGGAGCGAGAGACCCAGTACTTC

abundance: NA
j_gene: TRBJ2-2
d_gene: NA
v_gene: TRBV7-8
CDR3aa: CASSLAAGDRMFGELFF
CDR3nt: TGTGCCAGCAGCTTAGCGGCAGGGGATCGTATGTTCGGGGAGCTGTTTTTT

abundance: NA
j_gene: TRBJ2-5
d_gene: NA
v_gene: TRBV19
CDR3aa: CASSIEGRYGTQYF
CDR3nt: TGTGCCAGTAGTATTGAAGGGCGCTATGGGACCCAGTACTTC

abundance: NA
j_gene: TRBJ2-7
d_gene: TRBD1
v_gene: TRBV2
CDR3aa: CASKGGTGDFYEQYF
CDR3nt: TGTGCCAGCAAAGGCGGGACAGGGGATTTCTACGAGCAGTACTTC

abundance: NA
j_gene: TRBJ1-6
d_gene: TRBD1
v_gene: TRBV30
CDR3aa: CALNRDRGPSNSPLHF
CDR3nt: TGTGCCTTGAATCGGGACAGGGGGCCTAGCAATTCACCCCTCCACTTT

abundance: NA
j_gene: TRBJ2-7
d_gene: TRBD2
v_gene: TRBV2
CDR3aa: CASRLIGLAGGSVYEQYF
CDR3nt: TGTGCCAGCCGACTAATCGGACTAGCGGGGGGATCAGTCTACGAGCAGTACTTC

abundance: NA
j_gene: TRBJ2-5
d_gene: NA
v_gene: TRBV7-2
CDR3aa: CASSLGSGSQETQYF
CDR3nt: TGTGCCAGCAGCTTAGGATCCGGCTCCCAAGAGACCCAGTACTTC

abundance: NA
j_gene: TRBJ2-5
d_gene: NA
v_gene: TRBV7-9
CDR3aa: CASSSTEQETQYF
CDR3nt: TGTGCCAGCAGCTCGACTGAACAAGAGACCCAGTACTTC

abundance: NA
j_gene: TRBJ2-3
d_gene: NA
v_gene: TRBV5-1
CDR3aa: CASSFGGRFTDTQYF
CDR3nt: TGCGCCAGCAGCTTCGGGGGACGGTTCACAGATACGCAGTATTTT

abundance: NA
j_gene: TRBJ1-5
d_gene: NA
v_gene: TRBV12-1
CDR3aa: CASSSSRDRGYQPQHF
CDR3nt: TGTGCCAGCAGCTCCTCCCGGGACAGGGGGTATCAGCCCCAGCATTTT

abundance: NA
j_gene: TRBJ1-1
d_gene: NA
v_gene: TRBV9
CDR3aa: CASSVGGMNTEAFF
CDR3nt: TGTGCCAGCAGCGTAGGGGGGATGAACACTGAAGCTTTCTTT

abundance: once
j_gene: TRBJ2-1
d_gene: NA
v_gene: TRBV7-9
CDR3aa: CASSSTLGYNEQFF
CDR3nt: TGTGCCAGCAGCTCCACTTTAGGTTACAATGAGCAGTTCTTC

abundance: NA
j_gene: TRBJ2-7
d_gene: NA
v_gene: TRBV4-2
CDR3aa: CASSQEGGDQGIYEQYF
CDR3nt: TGTGCCAGCAGCCAAGAGGGGGGGGACCAGGGGATCTACGAGCAGTACTTC

abundance: NA
j_gene: TRBJ1-4
d_gene: NA
v_gene: TRBV2
CDR3aa: CASSGPVAIEKLFF
CDR3nt: TGTGCCAGCAGTGGACCAGTGGCCATTGAAAAACTGTTTTTT

abundance: NA
j_gene: TRBJ1-2
d_gene: NA
v_gene: TRBV14
CDR3aa: CASSQEYSSHYGYTF
CDR3nt: TGTGCCAGCAGCCAAGAATACAGTTCCCACTATGGCTACACCTTC

abundance: NA
j_gene: TRBJ1-2
d_gene: NA
v_gene: TRBV27
CDR3aa: CASRAAGGIDGYTF
CDR3nt: TGTGCCAGCAGAGCGGCCGGGGGTATAGATGGCTACACCTTC

abundance: NA
j_gene: TRBJ2-1
d_gene: NA
v_gene: TRBV3-1/TRBV3-2
CDR3aa: CASTRGSTGEQFF
CDR3nt: TGTGCCAGCACCCGGGGGAGTACAGGAGAGCAGTTCTTC

abundance: NA
j_gene: TRBJ1-1
d_gene: TRBD1
v_gene: TRBV28
CDR3aa: CASLRSDRKTPEAFF
CDR3nt: TGTGCCAGCCTACGGTCGGACAGGAAAACTCCTGAAGCTTTCTTT

abundance: NA
j_gene: TRBJ1-2
d_gene: NA
v_gene: TRBV28
CDR3aa: CASSLKSGGYYGYTF
CDR3nt: TGTGCCAGCAGTTTGAAATCGGGGGGCTACTATGGCTACACCTTC

abundance: NA
j_gene: TRBJ1-1
d_gene: NA
v_gene: TRBV30
CDR3aa: CAWSSDMGRQAFF
CDR3nt: TGTGCCTGGAGTTCTGACATGGGGCGTCAAGCTTTCTTT

abundance: few
j_gene: TRBJ2-2
d_gene: NA
v_gene: TRBV10-1
CDR3aa: CASSESNRNTGELFF
CDR3nt: TGCGCCAGCAGTGAGTCGAACAGGAACACCGGGGAGCTGTTTTTT

abundance: NA
j_gene: TRBJ1-1
d_gene: NA
v_gene: TRBV14
CDR3aa: CVSSPWGGSSNTEAFF
CDR3nt: TGTGTCAGCAGCCCTTGGGGGGGCAGCTCGAACACTGAAGCTTTCTTT

abundance: NA
j_gene: TRBJ1-3
d_gene: NA
v_gene: TRBV4-3
CDR3aa: CASSQDLTGAGNTIYF
CDR3nt: TGCGCCAGCAGCCAAGATCTTACAGGCGCGGGAAACACCATATATTTT

abundance: NA
j_gene: TRBJ2-1
d_gene: NA
v_gene: TRBV10-3
CDR3aa: CAISESPNNEQFF
CDR3nt: TGTGCCATCAGTGAGTCCCCTAACAATGAGCAGTTCTTC

abundance: NA
j_gene: TRBJ1-1
d_gene: TRBD1
v_gene: TRBV4-2
CDR3aa: CASSVQLQGLNTEAFF
CDR3nt: TGTGCCAGCAGCGTGCAATTACAGGGGTTGAACACTGAAGCTTTCTTT

abundance: NA
j_gene: TRBJ2-2
d_gene: TRBD2
v_gene: TRBV3-1/TRBV3-2
CDR3aa: CASSLRLAGGPRELFF
CDR3nt: TGTGCCAGCAGCCTAAGATTAGCGGGGGGGCCCAGGGAGCTGTTTTTT

abundance: NA
j_gene: TRBJ2-7
d_gene: NA
v_gene: TRBV5-6
CDR3aa: CASSPPRGPGYEQYF
CDR3nt: TGTGCCAGCAGCCCCCCCCGGGGTCCGGGGTACGAGCAGTACTTC

abundance: NA
j_gene: TRBJ2-5
d_gene: TRBD1
v_gene: TRBV7-6
CDR3aa: CASSLFGKTGQETQYF
CDR3nt: TGTGCCAGCAGCTTATTTGGGAAGACAGGGCAAGAGACCCAGTACTTC

abundance: NA
j_gene: TRBJ1-6
d_gene: NA
v_gene: TRBV6-5
CDR3aa: CASCQAVSYNSPLHF
CDR3nt: TGTGCCAGCTGCCAGGCTGTCTCCTATAATTCACCCCTCCACTTT

abundance: NA
j_gene: TRBJ1-3
d_gene: TRBD1
v_gene: TRBV28
CDR3aa: CASKTTGSGNTIYF
CDR3nt: TGTGCCAGCAAAACGACAGGGTCTGGAAACACCATATATTTT

abundance: NA
j_gene: TRBJ1-1
d_gene: TRBD1
v_gene: TRBV5-1
CDR3aa: CASAQGQGSFAFF
CDR3nt: TGCGCCAGCGCCCAAGGACAGGGAAGTTTCGCTTTCTTT

abundance: NA
j_gene: TRBJ2-3
d_gene: NA
v_gene: TRBV7-2
CDR3aa: CASSLGLVSTDTQYF
CDR3nt: TGTGCCAGCAGCTTAGGTTTGGTAAGCACAGATACGCAGTATTTT

abundance: NA
j_gene: TRBJ2-2
d_gene: NA
v_gene: TRBV5-1
CDR3aa: CASSFGQGGTGELFF
CDR3nt: TGCGCCAGCAGCTTCGGACAGGGAGGGACCGGGGAGCTGTTTTTT

abundance: few
j_gene: TRBJ1-3
d_gene: TRBD1
v_gene: TRBV11-2
CDR3aa: CASSLGQGGGNTIYF
CDR3nt: TGTGCCAGCAGCTTAGGACAGGGTGGTGGAAACACCATATATTTT

abundance: once
j_gene: TRBJ1-6
d_gene: NA
v_gene: TRBV3-1/TRBV3-2
CDR3aa: CASSQVEVNSPLHF
CDR3nt: TGTGCCAGCAGCCAAGTAGAGGTTAATTCACCCCTCCACTTT

abundance: NA
j_gene: TRBJ2-5
d_gene: NA
v_gene: TRBV7-2
CDR3aa: CASSMGGEKTQYF
CDR3nt: TGTGCCAGCAGCATGGGGGGCGAGAAGACCCAGTACTTC

abundance: NA
j_gene: TRBJ2-1
d_gene: NA
v_gene: TRBV6-5
CDR3aa: CASSPPRGGNEQFF
CDR3nt: TGTGCCAGCAGCCCACCGAGGGGTGGGAATGAGCAGTTCTTC

abundance: NA
j_gene: TRBJ1-2
d_gene: NA
v_gene: TRBV28
CDR3aa: CASSLRGGGMGYTF
CDR3nt: TGTGCCAGCAGTTTACGCGGGGGAGGGATGGGCTACACCTTC

abundance: NA
j_gene: TRBJ1-1
d_gene: NA
v_gene: TRBV27
CDR3aa: CASSDPFRVRTEAFF
CDR3nt: TGTGCCAGCAGTGACCCTTTTAGGGTTCGCACTGAAGCTTTCTTT

abundance: NA
j_gene: TRBJ2-7
d_gene: TRBD1
v_gene: TRBV6-5
CDR3aa: CASLDRGYEQYF
CDR3nt: TGTGCCAGCCTAGACAGGGGGTACGAGCAGTACTTC